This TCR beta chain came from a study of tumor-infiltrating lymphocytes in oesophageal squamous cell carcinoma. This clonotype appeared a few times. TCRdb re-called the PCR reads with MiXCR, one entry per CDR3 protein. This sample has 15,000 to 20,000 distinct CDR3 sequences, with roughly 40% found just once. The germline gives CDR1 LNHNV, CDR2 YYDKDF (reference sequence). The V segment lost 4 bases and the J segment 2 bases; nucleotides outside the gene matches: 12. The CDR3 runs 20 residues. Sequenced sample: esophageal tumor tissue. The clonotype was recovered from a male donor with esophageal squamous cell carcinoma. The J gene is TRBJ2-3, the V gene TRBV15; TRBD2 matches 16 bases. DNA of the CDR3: TGTGCCACCAGCATTCCCCTGGGACTAGCGGGAGGGGGGGACACAGATACGCAGTATTTT. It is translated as CATSIPLGLAGGGDTDTQYF.